Below, one T cell receptor beta chain is given with its context. The antigen remains undetermined. This entry comes from a study of cytomegalovirus exposure and HLA in healthy donors. General study results and limits: Listed as cytomegalovirus-associated were 150 or so TCR beta chains.

Using immunoSEQ multiplex PCR, the repertoire was profiled, and TCRdb retains in-frame clones only, with some absent. This sample carries about 98,000 clones, more than 85% of them seen once, and the ten largest clones take 5.5% to 7.5%. Germline CDR1 reads MNHNY; CDR2 reads SVGAGI (reference sequence). The CDR3 has 15 residues. V dropped 9 bases and J dropped 6 bases, with 21 bases sitting between them. The rearrangement links TRBV6-6 to TRBJ2-1; perhaps TRBD2 as D (6 bases). The clonotype originates from a young man in good health and CMV-seropositive. The sample taken for sequencing was PBMCs. CDR3: CASRDWGENSNEQFF. The CDR3 coding sequence is TGTGCCAGTAGGGATTGGGGGGAAAATTCCAATGAGCAGTTCTTC.